These 2 T cell receptor beta chains came from one sample sequenced in a study of human T cells and chemical hapten exposure. In TCRdb, the RACE reads were re-called with MiXCR into one record per CDR3 protein. This table holds more than 250,000 distinct CDR3 sequences, about 9% found once. Sample time point: pre-sensitization, week 0. Treatment defined: therapeutic diphenylcyclopropenone sensitization with weekly scalp DPC. The sequencing here drew on whole blood, taken in connection with sensitization to the hapten diphenylcyclopropenone (DPC). All receptors come from a woman between 40 and 55 years old with alopecia areata. Some clones in this sample may be carry-over from other donors' samples.

This clonotype was observed a handful of times. The chain carries TRBV4-1 and TRBJ2-1; 13 nucleotides line up with TRBD2. The CDR3 is made up of 16 amino acids. CDR1 MGHRA and CDR2 YSYEKL come from the germline V gene. Trimming removed 0 bases from V and 15 bases from J; junction bases left unmatched: 11. DNA of the CDR3: TGCGCCAGCAGCCAAGATCAGACACTAGCGGGAGGGTCGAGGTTCTTC. Its translation is CASSQDQTLAGGSRFF.

The sample holds many counts of this clonotype. The rearrangement links TRBV28 to TRBJ2-4, with 10 bases that match TRBD2. This CDR3 spans 15 amino acids. In germline, CDR1 is MDHEN, CDR2 SYDVKM. The junction had 10 bases not matched to a gene; V was cut back by 7 bases and J by 7 bases. CDR3 nucleotide sequence: TGTGCCAGCAATACTCCTAGCGGGAGTGCCAACATTCAGTACTTC. Its translation: CASNTPSGSANIQYF.